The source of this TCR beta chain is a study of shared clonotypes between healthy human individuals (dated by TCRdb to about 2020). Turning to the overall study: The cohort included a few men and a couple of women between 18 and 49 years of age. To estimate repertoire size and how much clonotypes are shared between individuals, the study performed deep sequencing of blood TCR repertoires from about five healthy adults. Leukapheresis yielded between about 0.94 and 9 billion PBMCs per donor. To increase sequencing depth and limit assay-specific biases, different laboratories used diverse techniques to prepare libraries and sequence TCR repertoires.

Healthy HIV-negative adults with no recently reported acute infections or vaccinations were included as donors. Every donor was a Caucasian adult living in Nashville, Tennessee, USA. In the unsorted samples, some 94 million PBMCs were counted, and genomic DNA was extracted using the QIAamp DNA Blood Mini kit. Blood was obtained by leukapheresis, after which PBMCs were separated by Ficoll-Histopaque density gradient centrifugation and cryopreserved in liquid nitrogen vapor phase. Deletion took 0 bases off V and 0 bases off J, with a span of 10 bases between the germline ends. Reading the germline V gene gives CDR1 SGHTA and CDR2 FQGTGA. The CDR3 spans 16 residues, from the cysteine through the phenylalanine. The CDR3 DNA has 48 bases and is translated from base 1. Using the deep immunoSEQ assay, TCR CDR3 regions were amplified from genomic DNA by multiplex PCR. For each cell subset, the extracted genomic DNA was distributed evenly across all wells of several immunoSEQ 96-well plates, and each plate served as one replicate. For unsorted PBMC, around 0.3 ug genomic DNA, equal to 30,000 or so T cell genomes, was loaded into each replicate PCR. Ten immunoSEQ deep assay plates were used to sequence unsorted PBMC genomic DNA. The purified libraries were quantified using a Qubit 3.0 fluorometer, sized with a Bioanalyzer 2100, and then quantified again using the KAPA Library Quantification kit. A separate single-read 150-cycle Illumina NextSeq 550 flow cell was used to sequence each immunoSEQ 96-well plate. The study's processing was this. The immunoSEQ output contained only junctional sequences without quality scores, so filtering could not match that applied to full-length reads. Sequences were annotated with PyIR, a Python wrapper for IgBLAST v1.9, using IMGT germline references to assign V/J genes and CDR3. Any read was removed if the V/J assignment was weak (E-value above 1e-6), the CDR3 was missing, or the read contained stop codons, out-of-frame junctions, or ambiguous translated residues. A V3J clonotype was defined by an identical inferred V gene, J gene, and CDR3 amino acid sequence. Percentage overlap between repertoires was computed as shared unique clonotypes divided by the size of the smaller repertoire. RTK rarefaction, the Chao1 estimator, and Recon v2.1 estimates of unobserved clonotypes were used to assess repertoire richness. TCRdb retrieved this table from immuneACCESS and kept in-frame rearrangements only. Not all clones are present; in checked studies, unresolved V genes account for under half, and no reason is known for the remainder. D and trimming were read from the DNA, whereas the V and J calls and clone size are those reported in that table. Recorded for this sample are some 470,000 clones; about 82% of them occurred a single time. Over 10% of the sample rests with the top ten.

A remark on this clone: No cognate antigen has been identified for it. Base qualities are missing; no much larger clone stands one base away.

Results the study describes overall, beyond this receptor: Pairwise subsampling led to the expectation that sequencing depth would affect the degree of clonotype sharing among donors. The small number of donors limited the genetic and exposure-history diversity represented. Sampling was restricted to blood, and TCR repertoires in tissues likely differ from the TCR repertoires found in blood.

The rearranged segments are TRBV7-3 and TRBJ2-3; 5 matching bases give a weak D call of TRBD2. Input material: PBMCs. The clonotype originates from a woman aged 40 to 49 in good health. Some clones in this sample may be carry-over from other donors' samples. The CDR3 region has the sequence CASSLTSRASTDTQYF. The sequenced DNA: TGTGCCAGCAGCTTAACCTCGCGGGCTAGCACAGATACGCAGTATTTT.